This paragraph covers one T cell receptor beta chain sequence. This clone was seen a few times. It lacks a known antigen. No much larger clone is present one base from it, and per-base qualities are unavailable. The immunoSEQ Assay, a bias-controlled multiplex PCR, was used to amplify TCRbeta CDR3 regions from genomic DNA. As for the authors' bioinformatics: Nucleated cell counts per sample were estimated from amplification of reference gene primers within the assay. To quantify the absolute abundance of each unique TCRbeta CDR3 rearrangement, sequence reads were collapsed and filtered. Productive Simpson clonality was computed per sample as the square root of Simpson's diversity index over productive rearrangements. Here the immuneACCESS table is served through TCRdb, limited to in-frame sequences with V and J called. Missing clones are a known gap in these copies; in checked studies unresolved V genes cover under half, and the rest lacks a known reason. V and J calls and clone size come straight from that table; D and trimming were deduced from the DNA. Across this sample there are hundreds of thousands of clones, with around 80% seen only once. Of the sample, 6% to 7.5% falls within the top ten clones.

These data originate in a study of blood T cell repertoires in COVID-19 (dated by TCRdb to the early 2020s). Some background on the complete study: Samples covering the acute and convalescent phases of COVID-19 were provided by collaborators in the United States, Italy and Spain. The repertoires were made available in a free public database intended to serve as a resource for research on the immune response to SARS-CoV-2. Where available, HLA class I and class II types were taken from metadata supplied by the sample provider and were not determined by assay-based typing. The sample metadata nearly always contained a de-identified subject ID, COVID-19 status, age in years and sex. Samples came from the ongoing ImmuneRACE study (first 160 participants) plus 1,254 subjects from 6 global collaborators. The prospective study material was composed of cDNA or gDNA derived from T cells, B-cell-depleted T cells, or PBMCs. Subjects who had been exposed to COVID-19, were actively infected with it, or had recovered from it provided the deeply sampled blood TCRbeta repertoires that made up the dataset.

Enrolling through a virtual design, the prospective study's participants ranged in age from about 18 to 89 years and lived across more than 20 United States geographic areas. To assign participants to cohorts, the prospective study relied on clinical history that participants themselves reported in a screening survey and a study questionnaire. Each participant in the prospective study had whole blood, serum and a nasopharyngeal or oropharyngeal swab collected by mobile phlebotomists. Participants in the prospective study had the option to provide additional blood draws and questionnaires over a 2-month period. Prospective study blood samples were shipped either frozen or at room temperature before DNA extraction. The paper's findings and limits, for the study overall: How much clinical and demographic metadata was included differed by source and by participant, and the metadata was provided uncurated.

The trim is 2 bases for V and 4 bases for J, with a gap of 12 bases between the germline ends. Including cysteine and phenylalanine, the CDR3 has 14 amino acids. Only the CDR3 portion is preserved as DNA: 42 bases, with reading frame beginning at the first base. CDR1 and CDR2, per the germline V gene (reference sequence), are GTSNPN and SVGIG. Input material: PBMCs or T cells enriched from blood (not recorded which). The TCR was taken from a middle-aged woman with acute COVID-19. The rearranged segments are TRBV30 and TRBJ1-5, with the D gene not confidently named. The DNA is as follows: TGTGCCTGGAGTCCGCGGGCCCCAAATCAGCCCCAGCATTTT. This is translated as CAWSPRAPNQPQHF.